This TCR beta chain was recovered during a study of blood T cells in healthy people across ages. Study in general: Capture via template switching afforded approximately one barcoded beta molecule per two T cells.

Every donor provided around 9.3 milliliters of peripheral blood. Alongside a J-beta primer mix, a sample-barcoded 5' primer served in a second PCR lasting about 7 to 11 cycles. TCRdb re-analysed the 5' RACE reads in MiXCR, keeping a single row per CDR3 protein. The top ten clones hold more than 20% of a sample with around 1,800,000 distinct CDR3 sequences, approximately 39% of them seen once. This receptor was identified in a human donor in good health. The sample comprised blood.

CDR3 in amino acids: CASSPWTSGSLAKNIQYF. For the CDR3, the DNA is TGCGCCAGCAGCCCTTGGACTAGCGGTAGTCTAGCCAAAAACATTCAGTACTTC. The rearrangement links TRBV5-1 to TRBJ2-4; 10 positions match TRBD2. The CDR3 runs to 18 residues. Trimming cost V 4 bases and J 0 bases; bases outside gene matches: 10. The germline V gene has CDR1 SGHRS and CDR2 YFSETQ.